This T cell receptor beta chain was recovered during a study of vaccination effects on CD4 cells after COVID-19. Study results and caveats: Vaccine- and infection-induced clones showed marked clonal contraction late following vaccination.

The V and J ends lost 7 bases and 6 bases, in that order; junction bases with no gene match: 11. The CDR3 contains 16 residues. Germline V lookup: CDR1 MNHNY, CDR2 SVGAGI (reference sequence). With respect to this clone: Its antigen is currently unknown.

The method was immunoSEQ multiplex PCR; TCRdb's version includes in-frame clones alone and lacks a portion of them. The table has fewer than 30,000 clones, more than 60% seen once. Sequencing followed a ViraFEST assay step that expanded antigen-specific CD4+ T cells with viral peptide pools. Scientists isolated CD4+ T cells after a roughly 9-day culture period ended. Two doses of BNT162b2 or mRNA-1273 vaccine were administered to participants. A half-medium replacement with IL-2 medium was carried out on days 3 and 7. The clonotype originates from a human donor who received a COVID-19 vaccine. This sequence joins TRBV6-6 and TRBJ2-3; TRBD2 agrees at 12 bases. Material: CD4+ T cells from PBMCs cultured with SARS-CoV-2 spike peptides, obtained after COVID-19 vaccination. CDR3 bases: TGTGCCAGCAATACGTGGGGCGGGACTAGCGGGGATACGCAGTATTTT. This sequence encodes CASNTWGGTSGDTQYF.